A selection of T cell receptor beta chains follows, all from one sample in a study of CD8+CD57+ T cells in acquired aplastic anemia. TCRdb re-analysed the reads in MiXCR, keeping a single row per CDR3 protein. The sample shows about 270,000 distinct CDR3 sequences, 82% of them seen only once. Sequencing was done on a sample of sorted CD4+, CD8+, or CD8+CD57+ T cells (not recorded which) from PBMCs. Receptors were obtained from a human donor with aplastic anemia. Each CDR3 is given with its conserved first and last residue. The D gene is left open where the match is weak. Clone size is given for some rows only: seen once, a few or many times, or a class if the clone is expanded.

TRBJ1-2,TRBV7-2,NA,NA,CASSSHPEGLDYGYTF,TGTGCCAGCAGCTCACATCCAGAGGGCTTGGACTATGGCTACACCTTC
TRBJ2-1,TRBV19,NA,TRBD2,CASSMGGENYNEQLFF,TGTGCCAGTAGTATGGGGGGGGAAAACTACAATGAGCAGCTCTTCTTC
TRBJ1-5,TRBV20-1,NA,NA,CSAIRTVIEPQHF,TGCAGTGCTATACGGACAGTAATAGAGCCCCAGCATTTT
TRBJ2-3,TRBV5-5,few,NA,CASSYGGADTQYF,TGTGCCAGCAGCTACGGGGGCGCAGATACGCAGTATTTT
TRBJ2-7,TRBV11-3,NA,NA,CASTPDGFYEQYF,TGTGCCAGCACCCCGGACGGATTCTACGAGCAGTACTTC
TRBJ1-2,TRBV2,NA,TRBD1,CASSSGDRGLHYGYPF,TGTGCCAGCAGCTCAGGGGACAGGGGCTTGCACTATGGCTACCCCTTC
TRBJ2-1,TRBV7-6,many,NA,CASSLGSAVRENEQFF,TGTGCCAGCAGCTTAGGATCTGCAGTGAGGGAAAATGAGCAGTTCTTC
TRBJ1-1,TRBV7-2,NA,NA,CVSSLAGGPDTQSFF,TGTGTCAGCAGCTTAGCGGGGGGACCCGACACGCAGTCTTTCTTT
TRBJ2-2,TRBV7-8,NA,NA,CASGVGGNTDTQFF,TGTGCCAGCGGCGTAGGGGGAAACACCGATACGCAGTTTTTT
TRBJ1-2,TRBV9,NA,NA,CASSAGLAGDDYGYTF,TGTGCCAGCAGCGCAGGACTCGCGGGGGACGATTACGGCTACACCTTC
TRBJ1-2,TRBV6-1,NA,NA,CASTEPGVPSHGYTF,TGTGCCAGCACCGAACCAGGGGTTCCATCACATGGCTACACCTTC
TRBJ2-1,TRBV7-9,few,NA,CASSLAGSYGANDQFF,TGTGCCAGCAGCTTAGCGGGTAGCTACGGGGCCAACGACCAGTTCTTC
TRBJ1-5,TRBV25-1,NA,NA,CASSRIRDEGNQPQHF,TGTGCCAGCAGCCGGATCCGGGACGAGGGCAATCAGCCCCAGCATTTT
TRBJ1-2,TRBV4-2,NA,TRBD1,CASSGTASNYGYTF,TGTGCCAGCAGCGGGACAGCGTCTAACTATGGCTACACCTTC
TRBJ2-7,TRBV10-3,few,NA,CAISEGTDEQYF,TGTGCCATCAGTGAAGGGACGGACGAGCAGTACTTC
TRBJ2-3,TRBV9,NA,NA,CASSVGEGHGGNNF,TGTGCCAGCAGCGTGGGGGAAGGACACGGAGGAAACAATTTT